This record looks at one T cell receptor beta chain sequence and its context. The sample originates from a study of PD-1 blockade in mismatch repair-deficient tumors. Losses at the gene ends were 10 bases for V and 6 bases for J; bases not matched to a gene: 6. Germline loops: CDR1 MDHEN, CDR2 SYDVKM. The CDR3 has 12 amino acids. Sequencing used immunoSEQ multiplex PCR; TCRdb keeps in-frame clones, though not all of them. The sample has 90,000 to 120,000 clones, 65% to 85% seen once. The TCR comes from an adult with mismatch repair-deficient cancer. The rearrangement links TRBV28 to TRBJ2-1; TRBD1 matches 7 bases. The sequencing used peripheral blood, collected 35 to 37 weeks after starting pembrolizumab. DNA of the CDR3: TGTGCCACCCAGGGACAGCGCAATGAGCAGTTCTTC. This sequence encodes CATQGQRNEQFF.